The present entry profiles one T cell receptor (beta chain) with its context. Unique molecular identifiers were used in preparing the TCRbeta library. TCRdb re-called the PCR reads with MiXCR, one entry per CDR3 protein. The sample has around 360,000 distinct CDR3 sequences; 10% to 13% are singletons. V lost 5 bases and J lost 7; bases outside the gene matches: 12. This CDR3 region has 15 residues. Germline-derived CDR1 and CDR2 are DFQATT and SNEGSKA (reference sequence). These data come from a study of T-cell reconstitution after alpha-beta-depleted transplantation in children. V and J are TRBV20-1 and TRBJ2-1; 9 nucleotides line up with TRBD1. The receptor was isolated from a human donor who donated a stem cell graft to a child with acute lymphoblastic leukemia. Material: PBMCs from the stem cell graft donor, obtained from the stem cell graft. The CDR3 protein is CSAPSDRGLVNEQFF. The CDR3 bases are TGCAGTGCTCCGTCGGACAGGGGATTGGTGAATGAGCAGTTCTTC.